The 17 T cell receptor beta chains below were found in one sample sequenced in a study of cytomegalovirus exposure and HLA in healthy donors. The PCR used 60 Vbeta and 13 Jbeta primers. Generated by immunoSEQ multiplex PCR, the TCRdb table keeps only in-frame clones and is missing some. The repertoire holds some 150,000 clones, over 70% seen once, with approximately 2% in the top ten. The sequenced material came from PBMCs. All receptors come from a woman in her forties in good health and CMV-seronegative.

The J gene is TRBJ2-2, the V gene TRBV7-9; 10 bases are shared with TRBD1. Trimming at V came to 4 bases and at J to 5 bases, leaving 13 bases not matched to a gene. This CDR3 has 18 amino acids. CDR1 and CDR2 (germline): SEHNR, FQNEAQ (reference sequence). The DNA for the CDR3 is TGTGCCAGCAGCTCTAACACTGGGCGACAGGGGGCAACCGGGGAGCTGTTTTTT. Translated, it gives CASSSNTGRQGATGELFF.

In DNA, the CDR3 is TGTGCCAGCAGCTGGGGGGGGGACAGGTCTTTCGATGAGCAGTTCTTC. It is translated as CASSWGGDRSFDEQFF. The chain is built from TRBV7-9 and TRBJ2-1; a weak D match, TRBD1 (8 bases). Germline loops: CDR1 SEHNR, CDR2 FQNEAQ (reference sequence). The ends were cut back, 4 bases at V and 8 bases at J, with 21 bases in the middle. The CDR3 is made up of 16 amino acids.

The J gene is TRBJ2-3, the V gene TRBV21-1; the listed D gene, TRBD1, was not tested against the DNA. TRBV21-1 is given as a pseudogene. The CDR3 has 17 residues. The CDR3 is CASSIPTGLPSTDTQYF. The DNA for the CDR3 is TGTGCCAGCAGCATACCTACAGGGTTACCTAGCACAGATACGCAGTATTTT.

This chain uses TRBV19 with TRBJ1-4; 9 positions agree with TRBD1. Germline CDR1 and CDR2: LNHDA and SQIVND (reference sequence). V was pared by 4 bases and J by 5 bases, with 2 bases of the junction left unmatched. The CDR3 is made up of 14 amino acids. As DNA, the CDR3 is TGTGCCAGTAGTAACACAGGGGGCAATGAAAAACTGTTTTTT. The encoded protein is CASSNTGGNEKLFF.

The chain couples TRBV10-1 to TRBJ2-3, with 11 bases aligning to TRBD2. The CDR3 totals 14 residues. CDR1 is WNHNN, CDR2 SYGVQD, per germline (reference sequence). V shed 8 bases, J shed 7 bases, and the junction held 8 bases outside the gene matches. The CDR3 spells CASATSGTLNTQYF. The CDR3 bases are TGCGCCAGCGCGACTAGCGGGACATTAAATACGCAGTATTTT.

The J gene is TRBJ2-7, the V gene TRBV6-6; TRBD2 matches at 13 bases. Trimming removed 6 bases from V and 3 bases from J; junction bases left unmatched: 5. Per germline, CDR1 MNHNY and CDR2 SVGAGI (reference sequence). This CDR3 contains 15 residues. The CDR3 is CASRRLAGGNYEQYF. The CDR3 nucleotides are TGTGCCAGCAGGCGACTAGCGGGGGGCAACTACGAGCAGTACTTC.

The chain employs TRBV7-9 and TRBJ2-7; D is perhaps TRBD1 (6 bases). Germline CDR1 and CDR2: SEHNR and FQNEAQ (reference sequence). The CDR3 extends over 15 amino acids. Trimming removed 5 bases from V and 10 bases from J, with 24 bases in between. Here the CDR3 reads CASSKEVDSGPRQYF. CDR3 coding DNA: TGTGCCAGCAGCAAAGAAGTGGACAGTGGTCCCCGCCAGTACTTC.

This clone came up once. The chain joins TRBV5-1 to TRBJ2-5; D gene uncertain. CDR3 size: 11 residues. V dropped 8 bases and J dropped 4 bases, with 9 bases sitting between them. Germline CDR1 is SGHRS and CDR2 is YFSETQ. The CDR3 sequence is CASSLSETQYF. Written as DNA, the CDR3 is TGCGCCAGTAGTCTTTCAGAGACCCAGTACTTC.

The V call is TRBV11-2, the J call TRBJ2-5; no clear D. Germline V gene sequence: CDR1 SGHAT, CDR2 FQNNGV. V lost 0 bases to trimming and J lost 5 bases, with 13 bases between them. CDR3 length: 15 amino acids. CDR3 residues: CASSLDQLSGETQYF. CDR3 nucleotides: TGTGCCAGCAGCTTAGATCAGCTATCCGGGGAGACCCAGTACTTC. Filled out from reference TRBV11-2 and TRBJ2-5, the complete variable domain reads EAGVAQSPRYKIIEKRQSVAFWCNPISGHATLYWYQQILGQGPKLLIQFQNNGVVDDSQLPKDRFSAERLKGVDSTLKIQPAKLEDSAVYLCASSLDQLSGETQYFGPGTRLLVL.

The chain couples TRBV28 to TRBJ2-7, with D perhaps matching TRBD1 (5 bases). Germline values: CDR1 MDHEN, CDR2 SYDVKM. The CDR3 consists of 10 residues. Here the CDR3 reads CALQKGEQYF. In DNA form, the CDR3 reads TGTGCTCTCCAAAAGGGGGAGCAGTACTTC. Complete variable domain (other parts from reference TRBV28 and TRBJ2-7): DVKVTQSSRYLVKRTGEKVFLECVQDMDHENMFWYRQDPGLGLRLIYFSYDVKMKEKGDIPEGYSVSREKKERFSLILESASTNQTSMYLCALQKGEQYFGPGTRLTVT.

In regard to this clone: In the same sample, other DNA sequences code for this CDR3. The rearrangement joins TRBV7-9 to TRBJ1-1; no reliable D call. Trimming pared 0 bases from V and 2 bases from J, leaving 10 bases between. The CDR3 covers 15 residues. Looked up from germline, CDR1 is SEHNR and CDR2 is FQNEAQ (reference sequence). The CDR3 spells CASSLALGGNTEAFF. In DNA form, the CDR3 reads TGTGCCAGCAGCTTAGCTTTGGGAGGAAACACTGAAGCTTTCTTT.

This rearrangement joins TRBV10-2 to TRBJ2-7; 10 nucleotides align to TRBD2. The CDR3 consists of 15 residues. Losses at the gene ends were 4 bases for V and 5 bases for J; bases not matched to a gene: 8. The V gene's germline CDR1 is WSHSY and CDR2 SAAADI. The CDR3 protein is CASSGLAGGWDEQYF. In DNA, the CDR3 is TGCGCCAGCAGTGGGTTAGCGGGGGGTTGGGACGAGCAGTACTTC.

V gene TRBV2 combines with J gene TRBJ2-7; TRBD2 is a possible D gene (6 bases). The CDR3 runs to 12 residues. V gave up 9 bases and J gave up 7 bases, with 16 bases separating them. The germline gives CDR1 SNHLY, CDR2 FYNNEI. The CDR3 DNA is TGTGCCAGTTCCGTGTTCGGGGGTGAGCAGTACTTC. Translation: CASSVFGGEQYF. Full variable domain (outside the CDR3, taken from reference TRBV2 and TRBJ2-7): EPEVTQTPSHQVTQMGQEVILRCVPISNHLYFYWYRQILGQKVEFLVSFYNNEISEKSEIFDDQFSVERPDGSNFTLKIRSTKLEDSAMYFCASSVFGGEQYFGPGTRLTVT.

The rearrangement joins TRBV5-1 to TRBJ1-2; the D is unclear. The CDR3 loop spans 13 amino acids. V shed 0 bases and J shed 4 bases, with 7 bases lying between them. CDR1 and CDR2 (germline): SGHRS, YFSETQ. CDR3: CASSLAIGYGYTF. CDR3 bases: TGCGCCAGCAGCTTGGCGATCGGCTATGGCTACACCTTC.

This chain connects TRBV29-1 to TRBJ2-7, with D possibly TRBD1 on 5 matching bases. Per the germline V gene, CDR1 is SQVTM and CDR2 is ANQGSEA. V lost 4 bases and J lost 2, with 9 bases in between. This CDR3 has 12 residues. CDR3 sequence reads: CSVGWGAYEQYF. Written as DNA, the CDR3 is TGCAGCGTTGGGTGGGGCGCCTACGAGCAGTACTTC.

The rearrangement joins TRBV5-5 to TRBJ2-7; 8 bases line up with TRBD1. Germline V gives CDR1 SGHKS, CDR2 YYEKEE (reference sequence). CDR3 length: 14 amino acids. V trimming: 9 bases; J trimming: 3 bases; junction bases outside the gene matches: 11. The DNA for the CDR3 is TGTGCCACACGAGGACAGGGAGGCCTCTACGAGCAGTACTTC. Protein sequence: CATRGQGGLYEQYF.

The rearrangement joins TRBV5-1 to TRBJ2-1, with TRBD2 as a possible D gene (5 bases). The CDR3 contains 17 residues. Per germline, CDR1 SGHRS and CDR2 YFSETQ. Trimming removed 0 bases from V and 0 bases from J, with 13 bases in between. CDR3 in amino acids: CASSLGLAPSSYNEQFF. The CDR3 region has the DNA TGCGCCAGCAGCTTGGGGTTAGCGCCTAGCTCCTACAATGAGCAGTTCTTC.